The next 22 T cell receptor beta chains were all read from a single sample in a study of blood T cell repertoires in COVID-19. Assay: immunoSEQ multiplex PCR; the TCRdb copy retains only in-frame clones and omits some. The data show about 170,000 clones, with 65% to 85% seen just once and approximately 4% held by the top ten. Source material: PBMCs or T cells enriched from blood (not recorded which). These TCRs come from a woman aged 45-60 years in a cohort exposed to, infected with or recovered from COVID-19 (not recorded which).

This chain uses TRBV24-1 with TRBJ1-1; 10 bases match TRBD1. This CDR3 spans 16 amino acids. Germline V gives CDR1 KGHDR, CDR2 SFDVKD. The V segment lost 5 bases and the J segment 5 bases; nucleotides outside the gene matches: 10. The CDR3 spells CATSVAGQGSKTEAFF. The CDR3 coding sequence is TGTGCCACCAGTGTCGCGGGACAGGGGAGTAAAACTGAAGCTTTCTTT.

This CDR3 reads CASSQRLMNQPQHF. The CDR3 nucleotides are TGTGCCAGCAGCCAACGGTTAATGAATCAGCCCCAGCATTTT. The J gene is TRBJ1-5, the V gene TRBV4-2; unclear D gene. Germline CDR1 is LGHNA and CDR2 is YNFKEQ. The V end was cut by 2 bases, the J end by 4 bases, with 9 bases between. CDR3 length equals 14 residues.

The chain uses TRBV19 and TRBJ2-3; 8 bases agree with TRBD2. V lost 1 base and J lost 0; bases outside the gene matches: 3. The germline V gene encodes CDR1 LNHDA and CDR2 SQIVND (reference sequence). This CDR3 contains 16 residues. DNA of the CDR3: TGTGCCAGTAGTATAGGTAGCGGGGAAAGCACAGATACGCAGTATTTT. Residues: CASSIGSGESTDTQYF.

This chain connects TRBV7-2 to TRBJ2-3, with D maybe TRBD2 (5 bases). Germline V gene data show CDR1 as SGHTA and CDR2 as FQGNSA. The CDR3 totals 12 residues. V shed 3 bases and J shed 4 bases, with 5 bases lying between them. CDR3 nucleotides: TGTGCCAGCAGCTTGAGGGCAGATACGCAGTATTTT. Translated, it gives CASSLRADTQYF.

This chain links TRBV5-4 with TRBJ1-3; no clear D gene. CDR1 and CDR2 (germline): SGHNT, YYREEE (reference sequence). This CDR3 comprises 16 residues. Trimming took 1 base from V and 2 from J, leaving 13 bases between them. CDR3 in amino acids: CASSLTAFTPGNTIYF. Written as DNA, the CDR3 is TGTGCCAGCAGCTTGACAGCCTTCACACCTGGAAACACCATATATTTT.

Only one count was recorded for this clone. The chain has TRBV7-2 and TRBJ2-7, with 12 bases that match TRBD1. Germline values: CDR1 SGHTA, CDR2 FQGNSA. This CDR3 has 15 residues. The V segment lost 6 bases and the J segment 6 bases; nucleotides outside the gene matches: 9. The CDR3 here is CASSITGTGGLEQYF. CDR3 DNA sequence: TGTGCCAGCAGTATCACCGGGACAGGGGGCCTCGAGCAGTACTTC. Full variable domain (outside the CDR3, taken from reference TRBV7-2 and TRBJ2-7): GAGVSQSPSNKVTEKGKDVELRCDPISGHTALYWYRQSLGQGLEFLIYFQGNSAPDKSGLPSDRFSAERTGGSVSTLTIQRTQQEDSAVYLCASSITGTGGLEQYFGPGTRLTVT.

The V call is TRBV7-2, the J call TRBJ2-7, with 8 bases fitting TRBD1. The CDR3 extends over 16 amino acids. The J segment lost 4 bases and the V segment lost 1 base, leaving 9 bases of the junction unmatched. Germline lookup yields CDR1 SGHTA and CDR2 FQGNSA. CDR3 coding DNA: TGTGCCAGCAGCTTAGGCCAGGGGGCCAGGGGATACGAGCAGTACTTC. Translating it yields CASSLGQGARGYEQYF.

The rearrangement uses TRBV3-1 (or the pseudogene TRBV3-2) and TRBJ1-2, with a possible D match to TRBD1 (5 bases). Germline loops: CDR1 LGHDT, CDR2 YNNKEL (reference sequence). The CDR3 loop spans 16 amino acids. V was cut by 1 base and J by 3 bases, with 15 bases left in between. Here the CDR3 reads CASSQGVGGIDYGYTF. CDR3 nucleotide sequence: TGTGCCAGCAGCCAAGGTGTGGGGGGGATAGACTATGGCTACACCTTC.

The chain couples TRBV7-3 to TRBJ2-2, with D unclear. Trimming left V 5 bases short and J 8 bases short, with 12 bases between. This CDR3 has 13 residues. CDR1 SGHTA and CDR2 FQGTGA come from the germline V gene. The CDR3 DNA is TGTGCCAGCAGCCTAGACCTCAAAGGGGAGCTGTTTTTT. Encoded protein: CASSLDLKGELFF.

The chain links TRBV28 to TRBJ1-4; 11 bases fit TRBD1. The CDR3 is 16 residues long. The trim removed 6 bases at V and 4 bases at J, leaving 7 bases unmatched. Germline V gene sequence: CDR1 MDHEN, CDR2 SYDVKM. The CDR3 sequence is CASRLDRGLGNEKLFF. The CDR3 nucleotides are TGTGCCAGCAGATTGGACAGGGGGCTGGGTAATGAAAAACTGTTTTTT.

The genes are TRBV2 and TRBJ2-5, with no clear D. V was pared by 4 bases and J by 2 bases, with 8 bases between. CDR3 size: 13 residues. Germline CDR1 reads SNHLY; CDR2 reads FYNNEI. The CDR3 DNA follows: TGTGCCAGCAGTGGGCAGGCACAAGAGACCCAGTACTTC. Protein sequence: CASSGQAQETQYF.

V usage is TRBV27 and J usage is TRBJ2-1; TRBD2 matches 10 bases. CDR3 length equals 18 residues. Germline CDR1 is MNHEY and CDR2 is SMNVEV (reference sequence). J was trimmed by 1 base and V by 2 bases; bases with no gene match: 8. CDR3 loop: CASSLELAGAGSYNEQFF. The CDR3 DNA reads TGTGCCAGCAGTTTAGAGCTAGCGGGAGCTGGTTCCTACAATGAGCAGTTCTTC.

This clone showed up just a few times. The chain combines TRBV6-5 with TRBJ2-7; D uncertain. V gave up 0 bases and J gave up 7 bases, with 16 bases separating them. The germline gives CDR1 MNHEY, CDR2 SVGAGI. The CDR3 length is 15 residues. The CDR3 spells CASSYSRLTSGEQYF. The CDR3 nucleotides are TGTGCCAGCAGTTACTCGCGACTCACTTCTGGGGAGCAGTACTTC.

Only one count was recorded for this clone. The V and J genes are TRBV19 and TRBJ2-1; 8 bases fit TRBD2. J gave up 1 base and V 2 bases, and 4 bases lay outside the gene matches. The CDR3 spans 16 residues. CDR1 and CDR2 from the germline V gene are LNHDA and SQIVND (reference sequence). CDR3 sequence reads: CASSIMSGSSYNEQFF. DNA of the CDR3: TGTGCCAGTAGTATAATGAGCGGGAGTTCCTACAATGAGCAGTTCTTC.

The V gene is TRBV10-3, the J gene TRBJ2-3, with 11 bases that match TRBD1. After removal of 7 bases from V and 6 bases from J, the junction contained 3 bases not matched to a gene. Germline V gives CDR1 ENHRY, CDR2 SYGVKD. CDR3 length: 13 residues. The CDR3, as DNA: TGTGCCATCAAAGGGACAGGGGGTGATACGCAGTATTTT. It translates to CAIKGTGGDTQYF.

J is TRBJ1-2 and V is TRBV7-8, with D perhaps TRBD1 (5 bases). Trimming shortened V by 5 bases and J by 1 base, and 14 bases separated the two germline ends. Germline loops: CDR1 SGHVS, CDR2 FQNEAQ. The length of the CDR3 is 15 residues. The CDR3 here is CASSVTGPNNYGYTF. The CDR3 coding sequence is TGTGCCAGCAGCGTAACAGGACCGAATAACTATGGCTACACCTTC.

The chain combines TRBV28 with TRBJ1-1, with 8 bases aligning to TRBD1. V shed 5 bases, J shed 4 bases, and the junction held 6 bases outside the gene matches. Germline V gene sequence: CDR1 MDHEN, CDR2 SYDVKM. The CDR3 runs to 14 residues. The CDR3: CASSPGGKSTEAFF. The DNA of the CDR3 is TGTGCCAGCAGTCCAGGGGGCAAGAGCACTGAAGCTTTCTTT.

The chain uses TRBV5-6 and TRBJ1-4; D uncertain. The germline V gene encodes CDR1 SGHDT and CDR2 YYEEEE. This CDR3 is built from 14 residues. The ends were cut back, 6 bases at V and 7 bases at J, with 16 bases in the middle. CDR3 in amino acids: CASNPDRVTEKLFF. Written as DNA, the CDR3 is TGTGCCAGCAATCCTGACCGGGTCACTGAAAAACTGTTTTTT.

The chain carries TRBV2 and TRBJ1-2, with 7 bases lining up with TRBD1. The CDR3 loop spans 13 amino acids. The ends lost 5 bases at V and 2 bases at J; junction bases unmatched: 2. CDR1 is SNHLY and CDR2 is FYNNEI in the germline V gene. The CDR3 bases are TGTGCCAGCAGTCAGACAGGGAACTATGGCTACACCTTC. It codes for CASSQTGNYGYTF.

This clone appeared once. The chain couples TRBV5-1 to TRBJ2-1, with 9 bases aligning to TRBD2. CDR1 is SGHRS, CDR2 YFSETQ, per germline. The V segment lost 1 base and the J segment 1 base; nucleotides outside the gene matches: 9. This CDR3 is built from 18 residues. In nucleotides, the CDR3 is TGCGCCAGCAGCTTGTCCCCCGGACTAGCGCGGTCCTACAATGAGCAGTTCTTC. Its translation is CASSLSPGLARSYNEQFF.

The J gene is TRBJ2-3, the V gene TRBV10-3, with 9 positions matching TRBD1. Germline trimming cut 7 bases from V and 2 bases from J; bases unmatched to any gene: 10. The CDR3 loop spans 16 amino acids. Germline assignment: CDR1 ENHRY and CDR2 SYGVKD. The CDR3 DNA reads TGTGCCATCAAAGACCGGGACAGGGTTCACACAGATACGCAGTATTTT. Its translation is CAIKDRDRVHTDTQYF.

The genes are TRBV28 and TRBJ2-1, with D perhaps TRBD2 (5 bases). Germline-derived CDR1 and CDR2 are MDHEN and SYDVKM. This CDR3 is 12 amino acids long. Here the CDR3 DNA reads TGTGTGGTCGGAGGAACCTACAATGAGCAGTTCTTC. Translation gives CVVGGTYNEQFF.